This is a list of T cell receptor beta chains from one sample in a study of CD8+ T cells in alopecia areata. The repertoire was sequenced with immunoSEQ multiplex PCR; TCRdb's copy has only in-frame clones and lacks some. The sample has 6,500 to 9,000 clones, around 50% seen once. This specimen was skin, taken at week 0. The receptors shown here come from a human donor with alopecia areata. Both conserved end residues are part of each CDR3. D genes are given only for firm matches. Only part of the rows carry a size: once, few, many, or a class if the clone is expanded.

TRBJ2-5 | - | TRBV10-2 | - | 12 | TGCGCCGGCAGTGAGTCCGAAGAGACCCAGTACTTC | CAGSESEETQYF
TRBJ1-2 | - | TRBV7-8 | - | 13 | TGTGCCAGCACCCTACAGGGAGGGTATGGCTACACCTTC | CASTLQGGYGYTF
TRBJ2-7 | TRBD2 | TRBV6-1 | - | 15 | TGTGCCAGCAGTCACACTAGCGGGGAGATCTACGAGCAGTACTTC | CASSHTSGEIYEQYF
TRBJ2-3 | - | TRBV10-1 | - | 15 | TGCGCCAGCAGCAATGGGGGGACCGCCGGAGATACGCAGTATTTT | CASSNGGTAGDTQYF
TRBJ2-1 | TRBD1 | TRBV11-2 | - | 14 | TGTGCCAGCAACGACAGGGGGCTATACAATGAGCAGTTCTTC | CASNDRGLYNEQFF
TRBJ2-3 | TRBD2 | TRBV15 | once | 14 | TGTGCCACCAGCAGAGCCTCGGGAGGTGTTACGCAGTATTTT | CATSRASGGVTQYF
TRBJ2-7 | TRBD1 | TRBV19 | few | 13 | TGTGCCAGTAGTTTCCAGGGGGCCTACGAGCAGTACTTC | CASSFQGAYEQYF
TRBJ2-1 | TRBD2 | TRBV18 | - | 15 | TGTGCCAGCTCACCTCTAGCGGGACACATGGATGAGCAGTTCTTC | CASSPLAGHMDEQFF
TRBJ1-1 | - | TRBV7-2 | once | 10 | TGTGCCACCGGCAGGGGTGAAGCTTTCTTT | CATGRGEAFF
TRBJ2-7 | TRBD1 | TRBV7-2 | - | 16 | TGTGCCAGCAGACCTTCTGACAGGGGATTCCCCTACGAGCAGTACTTC | CASRPSDRGFPYEQYF
TRBJ2-7 | TRBD1 | TRBV6-5 | - | 13 | TGTGCCAACTTGATCCGACAGGGAACCGAGCAGTACTTC | CANLIRQGTEQYF
TRBJ2-1 | TRBD2 | TRBV5-1 | - | 15 | TGCGCCAGCAGCCCTGGACTAGCGGGAGTCGTTGAGCAGTTCTTC | CASSPGLAGVVEQFF
TRBJ2-5 | - | TRBV12-5 | - | 12 | TGTGCTAGTGGTTTGGGATCGGAAACCCAGTACTTC | CASGLGSETQYF
TRBJ2-7 | - | TRBV7-2 | - | 13 | TGTGCCAGCAGCTTAGCAACAATCTACGAGCAGTACTTC | CASSLATIYEQYF
TRBJ1-5 | - | TRBV4-3 | - | 15 | TGCGCCAGCAGCCTGACAGATAATAGCAATCAGCCCCAGCATTTT | CASSLTDNSNQPQHF
TRBJ2-1 | TRBD2 | TRBV6-5 | - | 15 | TGTGCCAGCAGTCAAAGCGGGAGGGCGTACAATGAGCAGTTCTTC | CASSQSGRAYNEQFF
TRBJ2-3 | TRBD1 | TRBV6-1 | few | 14 | TGTGCCAGCAGTGACGGACAGGACGCAGATACGCAGTATTTT | CASSDGQDADTQYF
TRBJ2-5 | - | TRBV6-1 | few | 10 | TGTGCCAGCAGGGGAGAGACCCAGTACTTC | CASRGETQYF
TRBJ2-7 | - | TRBV6-5 | few | 11 | TGTGCGGTAGGGCTGGGTCTAGGGCAGTACTTC | CAVGLGLGQYF
TRBJ2-7 | - | TRBV4-1 | few | 13 | TGTGCCAGCAGCCACGGGACGGACTACGAGCAGTACTTC | CASSHGTDYEQYF
TRBJ2-1 | - | TRBV6-6 | - | 14 | TGTGCCAGCAGTGTTTTGCCGAGGGCCGGTGAGCAGTTCTTC | CASSVLPRAGEQFF
TRBJ2-1 | - | TRBV15 | - | 14 | TGTGCCACCAGCAGAGTAAAAGGAGACAATGAGCAGTTCTTC | CATSRVKGDNEQFF
TRBJ1-3 | - | TRBV21-1 | few | 16 | TGTGCCAGCAGCAACCGACGCGGGGAGGCCGGAAACACCATATATTTT | CASSNRRGEAGNTIYF
TRBJ2-3 | TRBD1 | TRBV7-2 | few | 15 | TGTGCCAGCAGCTCGGGACAGGGTCCCTCAGATACGCAGTATTTT | CASSSGQGPSDTQYF
TRBJ2-7 | - | TRBV7-2 | - | 13 | TGTGCCAGCAGCCGAGACACCACCTACGAGCAGTACTTC | CASSRDTTYEQYF
TRBJ2-1 | TRBD2 | TRBV6-4 | - | 14 | TGTGCCGGCTCCCGGGAGGGCCGAGGCAATGAGCAGTTCTTC | CAGSREGRGNEQFF
TRBJ2-7 | - | TRBV5-1 | once | 14 | TGCGCCAGCAGCTTAGTTAGAGCTTCGGGGGAGCAGTACTTC | CASSLVRASGEQYF
TRBJ2-1 | - | TRBV5-1 | few | 15 | TGCGCCAGCAGCTTGGTTGAAAGCTCCTACAATGAGCAGTTCTTC | CASSLVESSYNEQFF
TRBJ2-7 | TRBD1 | TRBV6-5 | - | 14 | TGTGCCAGCCAGGGACAGGGGAAAACCTACGAGCAGTACTTC | CASQGQGKTYEQYF
TRBJ2-7 | TRBD2 | TRBV6-6 | few | 14 | TGTGCCAGCAATACACTAGCGGGAGAAAGCGAGCAGTACTTC | CASNTLAGESEQYF
TRBJ2-1 | - | TRBV5-6 | few | 12 | TGTGCCAGCAGCTCGGGGCCCCCAGAGCAGTTCTTC | CASSSGPPEQFF